This passage covers 5 T cell receptor beta chains from one sample sequenced in a study of neoadjuvant anti-PD-1 for oral cavity cancer. Libraries were prepared by immunoSEQ multiplex PCR; TCRdb keeps only in-frame clonotypes and omits some of them. The table includes roughly 34,000 clones, approximately 87% detected once. The sequencing used PBMCs, collected before nivolumab (anti-PD-1) treatment. The receptors here all came from a person between 40 and 80 years old with oral cavity squamous cell carcinoma.

The CDR3 DNA is TGTGCCAGCAGTTTGGCCAGCGGTCCCCACAATGAGCAGTTCTTC. This translates into CASSLASGPHNEQFF. V usage is TRBV28 and J usage is TRBJ2-1; possibly TRBD2 for D (5 bases). Trimming shortened V by 3 bases and J by 5 bases, and 14 bases separated the two germline ends. CDR3 length: 15 residues. Looked up from germline, CDR1 is MDHEN and CDR2 is SYDVKM.

The chain couples TRBV19 to TRBJ2-5; TRBD1 agrees at 7 bases. Germline V gene lookup returns CDR1 LNHDA and CDR2 SQIVND (reference sequence). This CDR3 is 15 amino acids long. Trimming removed 4 bases from V and 5 bases from J; junction bases left unmatched: 10. CDR3 amino acids: CASSTPHRGDETQYF. The CDR3 DNA follows: TGTGCCAGTAGTACCCCCCACAGGGGAGACGAGACCCAGTACTTC.

The chain recombines TRBV5-6 with TRBJ1-6; 11 bases align to TRBD1. Germline CDR1 is SGHDT and CDR2 is YYEEEE. J gave up 10 bases and V 4 bases, and 4 bases lay outside the gene matches. This CDR3 region has 14 residues. Written as DNA, the CDR3 is TGTGCCAGCAGCGAACGGGACAGGGGGTCACCCCTCCACTTT. Protein product: CASSERDRGSPLHF.

CDR3 sequence reads: CASSQTGRGTEAFF. As DNA, the CDR3 is TGTGCCAGCAGCCAGACAGGGAGAGGTACTGAAGCTTTCTTT. The chain uses TRBV7-3 and TRBJ1-1; TRBD1 aligns across 7 bases. The CDR3 has 14 amino acids. In germline, CDR1 is SGHTA, CDR2 FQGTGA. With V trimmed by 5 bases and J by 5 bases, 8 bases remained unmatched. Filled out from reference TRBV7-3 and TRBJ1-1, the complete variable domain reads GAGVSQTPSNKVTEKGKYVELRCDPISGHTALYWYRQSLGQGPEFLIYFQGTGAADDSGLPNDRFFAVRPEGSVSTLKIQRTERGDSAVYLCASSQTGRGTEAFFGQGTRLTVV.

The chain links TRBV6-5 to TRBJ2-2, with D hard to call. V was clipped by 2 bases and J by 1 base, with 2 bases between them. CDR3 length: 13 amino acids. The V gene's germline CDR1 is MNHEY and CDR2 SVGAGI. CDR3 bases: TGTGCCAGCAGTTACGAGAACACCGGGGAGCTGTTTTTT. Protein product: CASSYENTGELFF.